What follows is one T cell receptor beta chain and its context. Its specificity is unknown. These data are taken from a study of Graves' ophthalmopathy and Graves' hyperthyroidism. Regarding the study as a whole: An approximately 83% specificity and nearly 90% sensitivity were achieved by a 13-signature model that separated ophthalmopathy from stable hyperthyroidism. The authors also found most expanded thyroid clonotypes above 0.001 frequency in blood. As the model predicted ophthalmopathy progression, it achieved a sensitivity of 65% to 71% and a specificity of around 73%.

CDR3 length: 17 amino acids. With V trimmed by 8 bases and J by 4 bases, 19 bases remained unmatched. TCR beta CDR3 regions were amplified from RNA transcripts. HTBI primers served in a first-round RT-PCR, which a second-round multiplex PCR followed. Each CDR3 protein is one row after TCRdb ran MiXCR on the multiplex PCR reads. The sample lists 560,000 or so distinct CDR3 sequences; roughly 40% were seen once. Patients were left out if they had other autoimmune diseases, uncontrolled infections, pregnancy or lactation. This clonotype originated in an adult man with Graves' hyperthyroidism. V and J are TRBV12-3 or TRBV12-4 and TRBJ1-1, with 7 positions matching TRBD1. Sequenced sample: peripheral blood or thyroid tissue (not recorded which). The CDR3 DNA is TGTGCCAGCGACCCTTGGCAGGGGGGGGTGATCGGCACTGAAGCTTTCTTT. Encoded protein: CASDPWQGGVIGTEAFF.